Below are 8 T cell receptor beta chains sequenced from a single sample in a study of post-analysis software for immune sequencing data. The study's findings and limits: There were five TRBV segments more frequent in patients than controls, and TRBV5-6, TRBV5-1 and TRBV20-1 were among them.

No antigen has been identified for these receptors. Unique molecular identifiers featured in each of the TCR beta cDNA libraries. TCRdb redid the calling of the PCR reads with MiXCR, one entry per CDR3 protein. This sample has a few hundred thousand distinct CDR3 sequences, with approximately 33% found just once. The specimen was blood. The receptor source for this set is a girl aged 5-17 years with multiple sclerosis.

The genes are TRBV30 and TRBJ2-6; D is uncertain. The germline CDR1 and CDR2 sequences are GTSNPN and SVGIG (reference sequence). V was cut by 4 bases and J by 0 bases, with 4 bases left in between. The CDR3 runs to 13 residues. The CDR3 DNA reads TGTGCCTGGACACGCTCTGGGGCCAACGTCCTGACTTTC. Translation gives CAWTRSGANVLTF.

This chain links TRBV20-1 with TRBJ1-1; no definite D call. Trimming took off 4 bases at V and 4 bases at J, with 13 bases between the two ends. The CDR3 has 13 residues. Germline values: CDR1 DFQATT, CDR2 SNEGSKA (reference sequence). The CDR3 sequence: CSAIYSPSTEAFF. The CDR3 DNA reads TGCAGTGCTATTTACAGTCCCAGCACTGAAGCTTTCTTT.

V is TRBV6-5 and J is TRBJ1-2; D possibly corresponds to TRBD1 (6 bases). Germline V gives CDR1 MNHEY, CDR2 SVGAGI. The CDR3 is made up of 14 amino acids. The V end lost 7 bases, the J end lost 7 bases, and 19 bases lay between the germline ends. The CDR3 sequence is CASTLSGGATGYTF. In DNA, the CDR3 is TGTGCCAGCACCCTCTCTGGGGGGGCGACTGGCTACACCTTC.

The V and J genes are TRBV20-1 and TRBJ2-7; D ambiguous. Germline-derived CDR1 and CDR2 are DFQATT and SNEGSKA (reference sequence). V lost 5 bases, J lost 0 bases, and 11 bases lay in between. This CDR3 contains 13 residues. The CDR3 bases are TGCAGTGCTCGAAGGAAGAGCTCCTACGAGCAGTACTTC. The encoded protein is CSARRKSSYEQYF.

The genes are TRBV4-1 and TRBJ2-3; 9 bases align to TRBD1. The germline gives CDR1 MGHRA, CDR2 YSYEKL. The CDR3 contains 16 residues. V shed 2 bases and J 0 bases; nucleotides not matched to a gene: 3. This chain's CDR3 is CASSQPDRGSTDTQYF. The CDR3 region has the DNA TGCGCCAGCAGCCAACCGGACAGGGGTAGCACAGATACGCAGTATTTT.

The V and J genes are TRBV5-1 and TRBJ2-1, with D perhaps TRBD2 (6 bases). Germline loops: CDR1 SGHRS, CDR2 YFSETQ. The CDR3 sequence is 16 residues long. Trimming removed 1 base at V and 11 bases at J, with 22 bases between. The CDR3 loop is CASSLLGGFLRNKQFF. As DNA, the CDR3 is TGCGCCAGCAGCTTGCTCGGGGGTTTTTTGAGGAATAAGCAGTTCTTC.

The V and J genes are TRBV4-1 and TRBJ1-6; possibly TRBD1 for D (5 bases). Germline CDR1 reads MGHRA; CDR2 reads YSYEKL. The CDR3 consists of 15 residues. Trimming pared 1 base from V and 3 bases from J, leaving 7 bases between. CDR3 DNA: TGCGCCAGCAGCCAAGGACAGAGCTATAATTCACCCCTCCACTTT. This sequence encodes CASSQGQSYNSPLHF.

This rearrangement joins TRBV10-3 to TRBJ2-7, with D uncertain. Trimming cost V 3 bases and J 5 bases, with 20 bases left between them. The CDR3 covers 16 residues. CDR1 is ENHRY and CDR2 is SYGVKD in the germline V gene. The CDR3 loop reads CAISDPGWVSVNEQYF. CDR3 bases: TGTGCCATCAGTGACCCCGGCTGGGTTTCAGTCAACGAGCAGTACTTC.